The rows below give T cell receptor beta chains drawn from one sample of a study of T cell repertoires in cytomegalovirus infection. TCRdb independently ran MiXCR on the reads; one entry per CDR3 protein. Among 150,000 to 200,000 distinct CDR3 sequences listed, 28% were seen once. Material for sequencing was PBMCs. These receptors all come from a human donor in good health (CMV status not recorded). Some clones in this sample may be carry-over from other donors' samples. Both conserved end residues are part of each CDR3. Part of the rows lack a size; the others show once, few, many or a class for expanded clones.

TRBV7-2 many CASSKTGGPGTEAFF
TRBV12-3/TRBV12-4 once CASSSYRGRDTF
TRBV7-2 - CASSSESSGPSGYNEQFF
TRBV6-1 - CASTTFQGQNYGYTF
TRBV7-2 many CASSLAGTGGLDGYTF
TRBV7-2 many CASSLDAGGNQPQHF
TRBV7-9 few CASSSPGTGKDYGYTF
TRBV5-4 - CASSLRGQNIQYF
TRBV7-2 many CASSVLDEQFF
TRBV7-2 - CASSWGPSGDTQYF
TRBV7-6 - CASSLAQGPEEQYF
TRBV5-6 once CASSLGQAILEQYF
TRBV11-2 - CASSFRGQRSPLHF
TRBV12-3/TRBV12-4 many CASKTSSQHLGADTQYF
TRBV25-1 - CASRQTGGTEAFF
TRBV12-3/TRBV12-4 - CASSLTGGGSYEQYF
TRBV6-2/TRBV6-3 - CASSYVGLAVETQYF
TRBV6-1 - CASRWQGISTDTQYF
TRBV20-1 - CSARGRGLEVNVGNTIYF
TRBV7-9 - CASSLIPTNEKLFF
TRBV30 - CAWSVSVRVGSPLHF
TRBV7-9 few CASSSEFGQAGEQYF
TRBV7-2 many CASRMGGADTEAFF
TRBV3-1 once CASSQGAGGVNEQFF
TRBV7-9 - CASSLGTGVLEQYF
TRBV7-2 many CASSRGDYEQYF
TRBV5-1 few CASSLGANRIQNTEAFF
TRBV6-5 few CASSYSISGQTGELFF
TRBV30 - CAWSSSTGNYGYTF
TRBV7-2 few CASSLASSDSQPQHF
TRBV6-1 - CASRPLTGSTDTQYF
TRBV2 few CASSEDGMETQYF
TRBV11-1 - CASSLPLGTQNIQYF
TRBV2 few CASHGEVQETQYF
TRBV4-3 few CASSQEKGSNYGYTF
TRBV5-6 few CASRRRDLLGEKLFF
TRBV15 few CATSRVSVLNQPQHF
TRBV28 - CASTLRPGTGGEYDQPQHF
TRBV25-1 - CASSETQRGGSNEQFF
TRBV19 - CASRWTAGANVLTF
TRBV29-1 - CSVTGKDTQYF
TRBV7-2 - CASSWGQTNYGYTF
TRBV6-1 few CASSLQGNIDEQFF
TRBV7-3 - CASSPTGQGFYGYTF
TRBV27 - CASSFPEKLFF
TRBV18 - CASSPWGSYNEQFF
TRBV14 few CASSQERGSSTDTQYF
TRBV10-3 - CAIRTGDGSYNEQFF
TRBV9 few CASSDRASRADTQYF
TRBV10-1 few CASSEDRVYGYTF
TRBV4-1 few CASSQAQANQPQHF
TRBV6-2/TRBV6-3 - CASSPRTAPYGYTF
TRBV7-3 few CASSQWGALNTEAFF
TRBV7-6 few CASSFRVATFNEQFF
TRBV7-2 medium-sized CASSQRTGRDNYEQYF
TRBV12-3/TRBV12-4 once CASSRRTGSNTEAFF
TRBV7-8 many CASSYAATTYTGELFF
TRBV7-2 medium-sized CASSLERGVSYEQYF
TRBV20-1 - CSAMKGDTEAFF